The 19 T cell receptor beta chains below were found in one sample sequenced in a study of CD8+ T cells in alopecia areata. As the sequencing template, cDNA was produced by extracting RNA and reverse transcribing it. This table comes from immunoSEQ multiplex PCR, and its TCRdb copy is limited to in-frame clones, with some not included. The sample lists over 100,000 clones; 49% were seen once. The sequencing used CD8+ T cells sorted from blood, collected at week 0. Receptors originate from a human donor with alopecia areata.

This clone was found a few times. V is TRBV29-1 and J is TRBJ1-3; D is perhaps TRBD1 (5 bases). V dropped 8 bases and J dropped 5 bases, with 28 bases sitting between them. The CDR3 covers 17 residues. Germline values: CDR1 SQVTM, CDR2 ANQGSEA. For the CDR3, the DNA is TGCAGCCTTGGCTACGAGCTCAGGGACGGTCCGCGAAACACCATATATTTT. It codes for CSLGYELRDGPRNTIYF.

The chain links TRBV7-9 to TRBJ2-2, with 8 bases lining up with TRBD1. CDR3 length equals 16 residues. Trimming took 5 bases from V and 4 from J; bases not matched to a gene: 9. From germline, CDR1 is SEHNR and CDR2 FQNEAQ (reference sequence). This CDR3 reads CASSGARGLITGELFF. The CDR3, as DNA: TGTGCCAGCAGCGGGGCCAGGGGGCTGATCACCGGGGAGCTGTTTTTT.

The rearrangement links TRBV25-1 to TRBJ2-3; D gene uncertain. The CDR3 is made up of 12 amino acids. V dropped 5 bases and J dropped 5 bases, with 8 bases sitting between them. CDR1 is MGHDK, CDR2 SYGVNS, per germline. CDR3 nucleotides: TGTGCCAGCAGTTTGGACGGAGATACGCAGTATTTT. It is translated as CASSLDGDTQYF.

This clone has only a few counts. The V gene is TRBV11-2, the J gene TRBJ1-1; D is undetermined. The CDR3 is made up of 11 amino acids. The V and J ends lost 6 bases and 7 bases respectively, with 9 bases between them. Germline loops: CDR1 SGHAT, CDR2 FQNNGV. The CDR3 reads CASSRRYEAFF. Written as DNA, the CDR3 is TGTGCCAGCAGTAGGAGATATGAAGCTTTCTTT.

Comments on this clone: One end of the junction does not line up with germline, which may come from a read error. The chain is built from TRBV4-2 and TRBJ2-1; D might be TRBD1 (5 bases). CDR3 length: 17 amino acids. CDR1 is LGHNA, CDR2 YNFKEQ, per germline. The CDR3 nucleotides read TGTGCCAGCAGCCAAGAGTCCGACAGCACCTTTTACAGTGAGCAGTTCTTC. The encoded protein is CASSQESDSTFYSEQFF.

This clone was seen a handful of times. The rearrangement links TRBV13 to TRBJ1-1; 8 positions match TRBD1. Germline-derived CDR1 and CDR2 are PRHDT and FYEKMQ (reference sequence). V dropped 5 bases and J dropped 4; count of bases not matched to a gene: 3. This CDR3 comprises 13 residues. CDR3 amino acids: CASSLGQGTEAFF. The CDR3 DNA follows: TGTGCCAGCAGCCTTGGACAGGGCACTGAAGCTTTCTTT.

The J gene is TRBJ2-1, the V gene TRBV30; perhaps TRBD2 as D (7 bases). The germline CDR1 and CDR2 sequences are GTSNPN and SVGIG (reference sequence). Trimming pared 4 bases from V and 6 bases from J, leaving 13 bases between. The CDR3 spans 13 residues. The CDR3 DNA reads as TGTGCCTGGACGAGGGGGGGCTTCAATGAGCAGTTCTTC. This sequence encodes CAWTRGGFNEQFF.

Concerning this clone itself: Relative to the germline gene, one junction end is altered; a read error may explain this. The V and J genes are TRBV10-3 and TRBJ2-5, with 7 positions matching TRBD1. There are 14 residues in the CDR3. The germline V gene has CDR1 ENHRY and CDR2 SYGVKD. The CDR3 DNA reads TGTGCCATCAGTGAGTCAGGGGGCCAAGGGACCCAGTACTTC. Amino acid sequence: CAISESGGQGTQYF.

The chain combines TRBV2 with TRBJ2-7; D gene ambiguous. Trimming pared 6 bases from V and 3 bases from J, leaving 15 bases between. The V gene's germline CDR1 is SNHLY and CDR2 FYNNEI. This CDR3 comprises 14 residues. CDR3 loop: CASSVGMSDYEQYF. CDR3 bases: TGTGCCAGCAGCGTAGGGATGTCGGACTACGAGCAGTACTTC. Using reference TRBV2 and TRBJ2-7 for the parts outside the CDR3, the full variable domain is EPEVTQTPSHQVTQMGQEVILRCVPISNHLYFYWYRQILGQKVEFLVSFYNNEISEKSEIFDDQFSVERPDGSNFTLKIRSTKLEDSAMYFCASSVGMSDYEQYFGPGTRLTVT.

The V and J genes are TRBV7-9 and TRBJ1-6; 7 bases are a match to TRBD1. This CDR3 comprises 11 residues. CDR1 SEHNR and CDR2 FQNEAQ come from the germline V gene (reference sequence). Trimming cost V 5 bases and J 16 bases; bases outside gene matches: 5. CDR3 in DNA: TGTGCCAGCAGCGCGAACAGGGGACTCCACTTT. Translating it yields CASSANRGLHF.

The chain links TRBV29-1 to TRBJ2-1; a weak D match, TRBD2 (5 bases). Looked up from germline, CDR1 is SQVTM and CDR2 is ANQGSEA. V was cut by 8 bases and J by 8 bases, with 19 bases left in between. The CDR3 runs 13 residues. CDR3 in amino acids: CSSRLPPGDEQFF. CDR3 nucleotide sequence: TGCAGCTCCAGACTACCCCCCGGGGATGAGCAGTTCTTC.

The chain has TRBV29-1 and TRBJ2-3, with D tentatively TRBD2 (6 bases). Germline V CDR1 and CDR2: SQVTM, ANQGSEA. The germline V and J ends were trimmed by 2 bases and 9 bases, with 9 bases remaining between them. This CDR3 is built from 11 residues. The CDR3 DNA is TGCAGCGTTGAAAGGAGGGGCACGCAGTATTTT. Its translation: CSVERRGTQYF.

The chain has TRBV6-1 and TRBJ2-7; 7 bases agree with TRBD2. This CDR3 is built from 14 residues. Germline lookup yields CDR1 MNHNS and CDR2 SASEGT. V was pared by 6 bases and J by 3 bases, with 8 bases of the junction left unmatched. In DNA form, the CDR3 reads TGTGCCAGCAGCCAGCGGGACCCGGGCTACGAGCAGTACTTC. This sequence encodes CASSQRDPGYEQYF.

V gene TRBV4-2 combines with J gene TRBJ1-1; TRBD1 might be the D (5 bases). Germline CDR1 and CDR2: LGHNA and YNFKEQ. V was cut by 4 bases and J by 0 bases, with 15 bases left in between. The CDR3 runs to 16 residues. CDR3 in DNA: TGTGCCAGCAGCCGATTGGGGGAGGGGATGAACACTGAAGCTTTCTTT. As protein: CASSRLGEGMNTEAFF.

The CDR3 DNA follows: TGTGCCAGCCGACCCGTATCCTATAATTCACCCCTCCACTTT. Translation gives CASRPVSYNSPLHF. The chain recombines TRBV27 with TRBJ1-6; unclear D gene. The V and J ends lost 8 bases and 1 base respectively, with 9 bases between them. The CDR3 has 14 residues. The germline gives CDR1 MNHEY, CDR2 SMNVEV (reference sequence).

The chain links TRBV7-9 to TRBJ2-5; D might be TRBD1 (6 bases). Trimming left V 8 bases short and J 4 bases short, with 23 bases between. The CDR3 loop spans 16 amino acids. CDR1 and CDR2 (germline): SEHNR, FQNEAQ (reference sequence). In nucleotides, the CDR3 is TGTGCCAGCTCGCCGCGAAGACCGGCAGGGGTAGAGACCCAGTACTTC. It encodes CASSPRRPAGVETQYF. Together with reference TRBV7-9 and TRBJ2-5, the CDR3 gives the full variable domain: DTGVSQNPRHKITKRGQNVTFRCDPISEHNRLYWYRQTLGQGPEFLTYFQNEAQLEKSRLLSDRFSAERPKGSFSTLEIQRTEQGDSAMYLCASSPRRPAGVETQYFGPGTRLLVL.

This clone came up a few times. The chain is built from TRBV4-1 and TRBJ1-6; D remains unclear. The V end was cut by 0 bases, the J end by 0 bases, with 6 bases between. This CDR3 has 16 residues. Germline V gene sequence: CDR1 MGHRA, CDR2 YSYEKL. CDR3 region: CASSQDGISYNSPLHF. In DNA, the CDR3 is TGCGCCAGCAGCCAAGATGGGATCTCCTATAATTCACCCCTCCACTTT.

This clone was counted only a few times. The rearrangement links TRBV21-1 to TRBJ2-5; whether TRBD1, the table's D call, matches the DNA was not checked. TRBV21-1 constitutes a pseudogene. This CDR3 is 14 amino acids long. The chain's CDR3 is CASSAQGARETQYF. The CDR3 coding sequence is TGTGCCAGCAGCGCACAGGGGGCAAGGGAGACCCAGTACTTC.

The chain is built from TRBV7-9 and TRBJ2-5; 11 positions match TRBD1. This CDR3 spans 15 amino acids. Losses at the gene ends were 4 bases for V and 4 bases for J; bases not matched to a gene: 5. The V gene's germline CDR1 is SEHNR and CDR2 FQNEAQ (reference sequence). The CDR3 region has the DNA TGTGCCAGCAGCTCCGGGACAGGGGGACGAGAGACCCAGTACTTC. Amino acid sequence: CASSSGTGGRETQYF.